A selection of T cell receptor beta chains follows, all from one sample in a study of blood T cell repertoires in COVID-19. Method: immunoSEQ multiplex PCR; TCRdb's copy keeps in-frame clones and lacks some. This table has approximately 250,000 clones, around 90% appearing once. Sequencing was done on a sample of PBMCs or T cells enriched from blood (not recorded which). Receptors were obtained from a man aged 40-49 years who had been exposed to COVID-19. Both conserved end residues are part of each CDR3. The listing skips clone size in some rows; elsewhere it reads once, few, many or a size class.

j_call | clone_size | v_call | cdr3_aa
TRBJ1-6 | - | TRBV6-6 | CASSLPYRDNSNSPLHF
TRBJ2-2 | - | TRBV28 | CASRLAGAGELFF
TRBJ1-1 | - | TRBV6-2/TRBV6-3 | CASSYPYTEAFF
TRBJ1-5 | once | TRBV19 | CASSPLGQGVHQPQHF
TRBJ2-2 | - | TRBV3-1/TRBV3-2 | CASSQGFGGGVELFF
TRBJ1-2 | - | TRBV6-4 | CASSEGTGGRGGGYTF
TRBJ1-1 | once | TRBV25-1 | CASLTGGNTEAFF
TRBJ2-3 | - | TRBV29-1 | CSVGRGSSTDTQYF
TRBJ2-1 | - | TRBV11-2 | CASSFLPSGNNEQFF
TRBJ2-1 | - | TRBV6-2/TRBV6-3 | CASSYSMVASGRNNEQFF
TRBJ2-2 | - | TRBV18 | CASSPWGGANTGELFF
TRBJ1-1 | - | TRBV6-5 | CASMDRDTEAFF
TRBJ1-5 | few | TRBV29-1 | CSVADRLEQPQHF
TRBJ1-2 | - | TRBV19 | CASSPTLAYGYTF
TRBJ2-3 | - | TRBV7-2 | CASSRSPTGGAGDTQYF
TRBJ1-1 | - | TRBV6-5 | CAIKSQGTNTEAFF
TRBJ1-5 | - | TRBV7-9 | CASSSEQGNQPQHF
TRBJ2-7 | - | TRBV5-6 | CASSLGRGQYEQYF
TRBJ1-1 | - | TRBV28 | CASRPSLGRNTEAFF
TRBJ1-3 | - | TRBV7-2 | CASSIVGNTIYF